These 29 T cell receptor beta chains were sequenced from one sample in a study of blood T cells in healthy people across ages. For the second PCR, which ran for about 6 to 11 cycles, a sample-barcoded 5' primer and a J-beta primer mix were used. A single record per CDR3 protein comes from TCRdb applying MiXCR to the 5' RACE reads. The table has about 780,000 distinct CDR3 sequences, about half seen once. The sequenced sample was blood. The receptors originated from a man aged 80 or over in good health.

This clonotype has only one observation. This chain connects TRBV28 to TRBJ2-3; D remains unclear. Between the trimmed V and J ends, which lost 2 bases and 1 base, there was a span of 7 bases. This CDR3 is built from 14 residues. The germline V gene encodes CDR1 MDHEN and CDR2 SYDVKM. The DNA for the CDR3 is TGTGCCAGCAGTTTACTCCTGGGCACAGATACGCAGTATTTT. Protein sequence: CASSLLLGTDTQYF.

The chain employs TRBV7-2 and TRBJ1-4; possible D gene TRBD1, 5 bases. Germline V gene sequence: CDR1 SGHTA, CDR2 FQGNSA. V gave up 4 bases and J gave up 12 bases, with 21 bases separating them. The CDR3 has 15 residues. The CDR3 DNA is TGTGCCAGCAGCTCCCCGGGACGGTGGGGAGGGGAACTGTTTTTT. Amino acids: CASSSPGRWGGELFF.

The chain couples TRBV29-1 to TRBJ2-7; 7 nucleotides match TRBD2. V shed 6 bases, J shed 0 bases, and the junction held 2 bases outside the gene matches. CDR3 length equals 12 residues. Germline CDR1 and CDR2: SQVTM and ANQGSEA. CDR3 sequence reads: CSVGDYSYEQYF. For the CDR3, the DNA is TGCAGCGTCGGGGACTACTCCTACGAGCAGTACTTC.

Note on this clonotype: This could be a read error, since a much larger clone is one nucleotide away. The rearrangement joins TRBV6-5 to TRBJ1-2; TRBD1 agrees at 9 bases. This CDR3 spans 15 amino acids. V was pared by 5 bases and J by 8 bases, with 12 bases of the junction left unmatched. CDR1 and CDR2 (germline): MNHEY, SVGAGI. CDR3 amino acids: CASSDPRTGERGYTF. CDR3 nucleotide sequence: TGTGCCAGCAGTGATCCTAGGACAGGGGAGCGAGGCTACACCTTC.

This clonotype has a handful of counts. This chain joins TRBV3-1 and TRBJ2-1, with a possible D match to TRBD2 (5 bases). Germline V gene lookup returns CDR1 LGHDT and CDR2 YNNKEL (reference sequence). The CDR3 contains 13 residues. The ends were cut back, 3 bases at V and 13 bases at J, with 16 bases in the middle. CDR3 coding DNA: TGTGCCAGCAGCCAGGGTCGGGGAGCCTCTCAGTTCTTC. Its translation is CASSQGRGASQFF.

The V gene is TRBV9, the J gene TRBJ2-1; 9 bases match TRBD2. J lost 5 bases, V lost 0 bases, and 3 bases had no gene match. CDR1 and CDR2 from the germline V gene are SGDLS and YYNGEE. The CDR3 runs 15 residues. Here the CDR3 reads CASSVDPSGNNEQFF. The CDR3 DNA is TGTGCCAGCAGCGTAGATCCTAGCGGGAACAATGAGCAGTTCTTC.

This clonotype was seen a single time. One end of the junction varies from germline; a read error may be responsible. This chain connects TRBV20-1 to TRBJ2-2; D might be TRBD2 (5 bases). The germline V gene encodes CDR1 DFQATT and CDR2 SNEGSKA (reference sequence). The CDR3 covers 16 residues. CDR3 DNA: TGCAGTGCTAGAGATATAGGTCTAGGAGGCACCGAGGAGCTGTTTTTT. Its translation is CSARDIGLGGTEELFF.

This chain uses TRBV6-6 with TRBJ2-1; D could derive from TRBD1 or TRBD2 (5 bases each). The better agreement between TRBJ2-7 and the DNA end casts doubt on the J call. CDR3 size: 15 residues. The germline CDR1 and CDR2 sequences are MNHNY and SVGAGI (reference sequence). The CDR3 nucleotides are TGTGCCAGCAGTTACGAGGGGCAGGTTTACAATGAGCAGTACTTC. As protein: CASSYEGQVYNEQYF.

This clonotype showed up many times. The J gene is TRBJ1-2, the V gene TRBV29-1, with a possible D match to TRBD1 (5 bases). The V gene lost 5 bases and the J gene lost 4 bases, with 14 bases spanning the gap. Germline CDR1 is SQVTM and CDR2 is ANQGSEA. The CDR3 covers 13 residues. The CDR3 region has the DNA TGCAGCGTTCAAGGGGAGGGCAGCTATGGCTACACCTTC. Translating gives CSVQGEGSYGYTF.

The rearrangement links TRBV27 to TRBJ2-5; D not resolved. This CDR3 is 14 amino acids long. Germline V gene lookup returns CDR1 MNHEY and CDR2 SMNVEV (reference sequence). V lost 6 bases and J lost 4, with 15 bases in between. The DNA of the CDR3 is TGTGCCAGCAGCTTGGGAACCCCGCGAGAGACCCAGTACTTC. This translates into CASSLGTPRETQYF.

About this clonotype itself: Just one base apart from a much larger clone, this may be a read error. This rearrangement joins TRBV18 to TRBJ2-7; D assignment may be TRBD1 or TRBD2 (5 bases each). In germline, CDR1 is KGHSH, CDR2 LQKENI. The CDR3 runs to 16 residues. Trimming pared 6 bases from V and 7 bases from J, leaving 25 bases between. The CDR3 nucleotides read TGTGCCAGCTCGATTTCCCGGGACGGCAGCTACAATGAGCAGTACTTC. As protein: CASSISRDGSYNEQYF. Combining the CDR3 with reference TRBV18 and TRBJ2-7 gives the whole variable domain NAGVMQNPRHLVRRRGQEARLRCSPMKGHSHVYWYRQLPEEGLKFMVYLQKENIIDESGMPKERFSAEFPKEGPSILRIQQVVRGDSAAYFCASSISRDGSYNEQYFGPGTRLTVT.

This chain uses TRBV29-1 with TRBJ1-1; no clear D. V lost 7 bases and J lost 3, with 12 bases in between. Germline values: CDR1 SQVTM, CDR2 ANQGSEA. The CDR3 consists of 12 residues. The CDR3 loop reads CSAVKEYTEAFF. CDR3 coding DNA: TGCAGCGCTGTCAAGGAGTACACTGAAGCTTTCTTT. Full variable domain (remainder filled in from reference TRBV29-1 and TRBJ1-1): SAVISQKPSRDICQRGTSLTIQCQVDSQVTMMFWYRQQPGQSLTLIATANQGSEATYESGFVIDKFPISRPNLTFSTLTVSNMSPEDSSIYLCSAVKEYTEAFFGQGTRLTVV.

The chain is built from TRBV7-8 and TRBJ2-5; 10 nucleotides match TRBD1. Germline V lookup: CDR1 SGHVS, CDR2 FQNEAQ. The CDR3 has 17 amino acids. Losses at the gene ends were 2 bases for V and 11 bases for J; bases not matched to a gene: 17. Here the CDR3 reads CASSLKNRDRGENEQYF. CDR3 bases: TGTGCCAGCAGCTTAAAGAACCGGGACAGGGGCGAAAATGAGCAGTACTTC.

The rearrangement joins TRBV27 to TRBJ1-2; 8 bases fit TRBD1. The CDR3 is 16 amino acids. CDR1 MNHEY and CDR2 SMNVEV come from the germline V gene (reference sequence). V lost 0 bases, J lost 2 bases, and 5 bases stayed unmatched. CDR3 DNA sequence: TGTGCCAGCAGTTTATCCCAGGACAGGGAAAACTATGGCTACACCTTC. Translating gives CASSLSQDRENYGYTF.

The chain employs TRBV12-3 or TRBV12-4 and TRBJ2-4; no clear D. Trimming left V 3 bases short and J 7 bases short, with 7 bases between. CDR3 length: 12 amino acids. The CDR3 region is CASSLNSNIQYF. The CDR3 DNA reads TGTGCCAGCAGTTTGAACAGCAACATTCAGTACTTC.

V gene TRBV29-1 combines with J gene TRBJ2-7, with D maybe TRBD2 (5 bases). The CDR3 is 13 residues long. The germline V gene encodes CDR1 SQVTM and CDR2 ANQGSEA. The germline V and J ends were trimmed by 5 bases and 2 bases, with 13 bases remaining between them. The CDR3 reads CSVSRGPAYEQYF. CDR3 in DNA: TGCAGCGTTTCCCGCGGGCCGGCCTACGAGCAGTACTTC.

As to this clonotype: A much larger clone lies one base from this, so it may be a read error. The rearrangement uses TRBV7-3 and TRBJ2-1; D gene ambiguous. Germline CDR1 SGHTA, CDR2 FQGTGA. This CDR3 is built from 14 residues. CDR3 residues: CVSSLTHSYNEQFF. The CDR3 nucleotides read TGTGTCAGCAGCTTAACACACAGCTACAATGAGCAGTTCTTC.

V and J are TRBV7-2 and TRBJ1-1, with D hard to call. Germline V gene lookup returns CDR1 SGHTA and CDR2 FQGNSA. This CDR3 spans 16 amino acids. V lost 8 bases to trimming and J lost 5 bases, with 24 bases between them. This CDR3 is CASGPPPVGLVTEAFF. Here the CDR3 DNA reads TGTGCCAGCGGACCCCCTCCGGTAGGTTTGGTAACTGAAGCTTTCTTT.

Details on this clonotype: A junction end diverges from the germline sequence, so it may reflect a read error. The V call is TRBV14, the J call TRBJ2-3; D perhaps matches TRBD2 (6 bases). The length of the CDR3 is 12 residues. CDR1 and CDR2 (germline): SGHDN, FVKESK. The CDR3 sequence is CASSGSTDTRYF. CDR3 coding DNA: TGTGCCAGCTCCGGGAGCACAGATACGCGGTATTTT.

Of note for this clonotype: This may be a read error: a much more frequent sequence differs by one nucleotide. J is TRBJ2-1 and V is TRBV20-1; weak D call: TRBD2 (5 bases). This CDR3 comprises 14 residues. Germline lookup yields CDR1 DFQATT and CDR2 SNEGSKA (reference sequence). Trimming left V 5 bases short and J 9 bases short, with 20 bases between. The CDR3 coding sequence is TGCAGTGCTCGCGGACGAGCGAGAGGGAGTGAGCAGTTCTTC. Translating it yields CSARGRARGSEQFF.

The chain uses TRBV28 and TRBJ2-6; a weak D match, TRBD2 (6 bases). V lost 5 bases to trimming and J lost 3 bases, with 20 bases between them. The CDR3 sequence is 18 residues long. Germline V gene sequence: CDR1 MDHEN, CDR2 SYDVKM. The CDR3: CASSPRVGRRDGANVLTF. The CDR3 nucleotides are TGTGCCAGCAGTCCCCGCGTGGGACGGCGGGATGGGGCCAACGTCCTGACTTTC.

Written as DNA, the CDR3 is TGTGCCAGCAACACTCAGGGGGCAGTGGACGAGCAGTACTTC. Protein sequence: CASNTQGAVDEQYF. This chain uses TRBV12-3 or TRBV12-4 with TRBJ2-7, with 8 bases aligning to TRBD1. The CDR3 covers 14 residues. V gave up 7 bases and J gave up 5 bases; unmatched junction bases: 10.

This clonotype was seen repeatedly, ten times or more. The genes are TRBV4-1 and TRBJ2-7, with D possibly TRBD1 on 5 matching bases. V shed 8 bases and J shed 4 bases, with 9 bases lying between them. Germline lookup yields CDR1 MGHRA and CDR2 YSYEKL. The CDR3 sequence is 11 residues long. DNA of the CDR3: TGCGCCAGCGGGCAGGGATACGAGCAGTACTTC. Translation gives CASGQGYEQYF.

This clonotype was picked up a small number of times. This rearrangement joins TRBV19 to TRBJ2-1; D is possibly TRBD1 (5 bases). V lost 7 bases to trimming and J lost 0 bases, with 13 bases between them. This CDR3 is built from 15 residues. CDR1 LNHDA and CDR2 SQIVND come from the germline V gene (reference sequence). The CDR3 is CASNQGSSSYNEQFF. CDR3 bases: TGTGCCAGTAACCAGGGATCGAGCTCCTACAATGAGCAGTTCTTC.

This chain connects TRBV24-1 to TRBJ2-7, with 7 bases aligning to TRBD1. The CDR3 has 14 residues. The V segment lost 9 bases and the J segment 9 bases; nucleotides outside the gene matches: 16. Germline V CDR1 and CDR2: KGHDR, SFDVKD. The CDR3 DNA follows: TGTGCCACCGGAGTAAGGGACAGCCCTTCGGGGCAGTACTTC. It codes for CATGVRDSPSGQYF.

The chain combines TRBV4-1 with TRBJ1-6; D remains unclear. Germline-derived CDR1 and CDR2 are MGHRA and YSYEKL. The CDR3 has 16 residues. V lost 1 base and J 6 bases, leaving 13 bases between the germline ends. The CDR3 coding sequence is TGCGCCAGCAGCCAAGTAATGGATCAGACTAATTCACCCCTCCACTTT. It yields the protein CASSQVMDQTNSPLHF.

The DNA of the CDR3 is TGTGCCAGCAGTCACAGGGATCCCGGCGAGCAGTACTTC. Its protein is CASSHRDPGEQYF. V usage is TRBV12-3 or TRBV12-4 and J usage is TRBJ2-5; D perhaps matches TRBD1 (6 bases). Judging by the DNA end, TRBJ2-7 fits better; the J call may be wrong. This CDR3 is built from 13 residues.

This clonotype was observed a handful of times. This chain uses TRBV20-1 with TRBJ2-5; unclear D gene. The V gene's germline CDR1 is DFQATT and CDR2 SNEGSKA (reference sequence). V shed 4 bases and J shed 2 bases, with 8 bases lying between them. The CDR3 runs to 12 residues. CDR3 bases: TGCAGTGCTATGGTGCAGCAAGAGACCCAGTACTTC. This sequence encodes CSAMVQQETQYF.

The V gene is TRBV20-1, the J gene TRBJ2-1; D is ambiguous. In germline, CDR1 is DFQATT, CDR2 SNEGSKA (reference sequence). Trimming took 6 bases from V and 5 from J, leaving 14 bases between them. The CDR3 totals 13 residues. The CDR3 nucleotides read TGCAGTGCCGGCGGTCTACCCCACAATGAGCAGTTCTTC. It yields the protein CSAGGLPHNEQFF.